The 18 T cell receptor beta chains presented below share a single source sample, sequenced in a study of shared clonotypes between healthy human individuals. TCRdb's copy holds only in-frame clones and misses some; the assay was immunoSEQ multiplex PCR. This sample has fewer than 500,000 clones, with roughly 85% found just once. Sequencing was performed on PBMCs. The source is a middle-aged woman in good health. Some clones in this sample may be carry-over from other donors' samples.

The CDR3: CASSLRFRQENTEAFF. In nucleotides, the CDR3 is TGTGCCAGCAGCTTAAGATTTCGCCAAGAGAACACTGAAGCTTTCTTT. This chain connects TRBV7-6 to TRBJ1-1; D unresolved. Trimming left V 2 bases short and J 1 base short, with 14 bases between. Germline assignment: CDR1 SGHVS and CDR2 FNYEAQ. The CDR3 contains 16 residues.

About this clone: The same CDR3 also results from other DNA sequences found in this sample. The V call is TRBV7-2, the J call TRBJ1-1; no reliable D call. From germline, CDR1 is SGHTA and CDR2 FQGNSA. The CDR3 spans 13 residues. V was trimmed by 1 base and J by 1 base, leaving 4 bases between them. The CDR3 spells CASSLVGNTEAFF. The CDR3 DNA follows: TGTGCCAGCAGCTTAGTCGGGAACACTGAAGCTTTCTTT. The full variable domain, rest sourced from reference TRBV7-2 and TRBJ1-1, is GAGVSQSPSNKVTEKGKDVELRCDPISGHTALYWYRQSLGQGLEFLIYFQGNSAPDKSGLPSDRFSAERTGGSVSTLTIQRTQQEDSAVYLCASSLVGNTEAFFGQGTRLTVV.

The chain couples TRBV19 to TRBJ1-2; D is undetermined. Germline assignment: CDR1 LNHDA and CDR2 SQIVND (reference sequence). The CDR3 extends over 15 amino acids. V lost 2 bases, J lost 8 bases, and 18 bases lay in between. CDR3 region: CASSIRGSILGGYTF. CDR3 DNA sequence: TGTGCCAGTAGTATACGGGGTTCGATCTTAGGCGGCTACACCTTC. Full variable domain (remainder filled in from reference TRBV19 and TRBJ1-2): DGGITQSPKYLFRKEGQNVTLSCEQNLNHDAMYWYRQDPGQGLRLIYYSQIVNDFQKGDIAEGYSVSREKKESFPLTVTSAQKNPTAFYLCASSIRGSILGGYTFGSGTRLTVV.

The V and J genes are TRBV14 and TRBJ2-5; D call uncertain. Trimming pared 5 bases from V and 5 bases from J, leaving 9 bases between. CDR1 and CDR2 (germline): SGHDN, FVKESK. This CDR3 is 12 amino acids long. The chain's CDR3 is CASSALVETQYF. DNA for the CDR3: TGTGCCAGCAGCGCGCTGGTCGAGACCCAGTACTTC.

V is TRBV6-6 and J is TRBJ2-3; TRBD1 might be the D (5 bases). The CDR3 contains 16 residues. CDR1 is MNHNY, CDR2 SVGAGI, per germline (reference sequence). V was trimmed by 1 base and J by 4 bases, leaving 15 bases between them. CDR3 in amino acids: CASSYLGPTDPDTQYF. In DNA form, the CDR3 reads TGTGCCAGCAGTTACTTGGGTCCGACAGACCCAGATACGCAGTATTTT.

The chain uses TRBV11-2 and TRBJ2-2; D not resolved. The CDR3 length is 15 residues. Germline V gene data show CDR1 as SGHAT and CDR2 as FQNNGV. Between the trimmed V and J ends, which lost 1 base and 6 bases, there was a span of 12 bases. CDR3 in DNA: TGTGCCAGCAGCTTAGGCAGCTTGGCATCCGGGGAGCTGTTTTTT. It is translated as CASSLGSLASGELFF.

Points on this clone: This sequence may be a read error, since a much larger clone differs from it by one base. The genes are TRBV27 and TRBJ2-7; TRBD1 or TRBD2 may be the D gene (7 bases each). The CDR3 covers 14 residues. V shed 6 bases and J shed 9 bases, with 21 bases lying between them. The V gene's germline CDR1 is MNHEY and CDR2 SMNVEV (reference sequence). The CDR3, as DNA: TGTGCCAGCAGAATAACAGGGGCCACGGGGGGGCAGTACTTC. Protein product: CASRITGATGGQYF.

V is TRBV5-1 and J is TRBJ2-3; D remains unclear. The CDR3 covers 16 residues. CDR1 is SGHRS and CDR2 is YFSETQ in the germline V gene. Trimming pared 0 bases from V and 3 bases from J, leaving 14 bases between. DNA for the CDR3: TGCGCCAGCAGCTTGGGACCCTCCAGAGGAACAGATACGCAGTATTTT. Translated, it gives CASSLGPSRGTDTQYF.

Written as DNA, the CDR3 is TGTGCCTGGAGTACTAGCGGGAGTCTCACAGATACGCAGTATTTT. Protein sequence: CAWSTSGSLTDTQYF. This rearrangement joins TRBV30 to TRBJ2-3, with 11 bases aligning to TRBD2. The CDR3 runs 15 residues. Germline V gene data show CDR1 as GTSNPN and CDR2 as SVGIG (reference sequence). V lost 2 bases, J lost 2 bases, and 3 bases stayed unmatched. Combining the CDR3 with reference TRBV30 and TRBJ2-3 gives the whole variable domain SQTIHQWPATLVQPVGSPLSLECTVEGTSNPNLYWYRQAAGRGLQLLFYSVGIGQISSEVPQNLSASRPQDRQFILSSKKLLLSDSGFYLCAWSTSGSLTDTQYFGPGTRLTVL.

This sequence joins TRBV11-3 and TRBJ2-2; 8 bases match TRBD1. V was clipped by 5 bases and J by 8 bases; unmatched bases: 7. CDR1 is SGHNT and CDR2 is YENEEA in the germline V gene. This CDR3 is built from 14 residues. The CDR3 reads CASSPQGAYGELFF. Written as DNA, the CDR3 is TGTGCCAGCAGCCCTCAGGGGGCCTATGGGGAGCTGTTTTTT.

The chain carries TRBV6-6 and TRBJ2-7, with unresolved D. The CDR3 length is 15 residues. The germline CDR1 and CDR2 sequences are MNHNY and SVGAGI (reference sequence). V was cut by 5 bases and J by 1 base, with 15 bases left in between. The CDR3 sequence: CASSTYSRLSYEQYF. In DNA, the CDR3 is TGTGCCAGCAGTACTTACTCCAGACTTTCCTACGAGCAGTACTTC.

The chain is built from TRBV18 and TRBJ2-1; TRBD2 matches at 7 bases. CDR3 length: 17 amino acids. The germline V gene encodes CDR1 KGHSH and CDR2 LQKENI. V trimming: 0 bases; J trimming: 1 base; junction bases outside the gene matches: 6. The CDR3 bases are TGTGCCAGCTCACCACCAGGACTAGAACAGTCCTACAATGAGCAGTTCTTC. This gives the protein CASSPPGLEQSYNEQFF.

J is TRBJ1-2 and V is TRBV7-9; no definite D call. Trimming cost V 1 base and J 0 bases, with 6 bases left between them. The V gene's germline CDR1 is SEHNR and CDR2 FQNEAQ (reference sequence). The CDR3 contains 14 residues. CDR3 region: CASSLGQPNYGYTF. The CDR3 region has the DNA TGTGCCAGCAGCTTAGGGCAGCCTAACTATGGCTACACCTTC.

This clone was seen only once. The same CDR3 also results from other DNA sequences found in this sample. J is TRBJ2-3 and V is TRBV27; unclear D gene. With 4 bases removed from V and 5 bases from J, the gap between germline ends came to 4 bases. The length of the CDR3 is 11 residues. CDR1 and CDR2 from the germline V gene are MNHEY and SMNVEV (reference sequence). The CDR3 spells CASSSRDTQYF. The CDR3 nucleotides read TGTGCCAGCAGTTCACGAGATACGCAGTATTTT.

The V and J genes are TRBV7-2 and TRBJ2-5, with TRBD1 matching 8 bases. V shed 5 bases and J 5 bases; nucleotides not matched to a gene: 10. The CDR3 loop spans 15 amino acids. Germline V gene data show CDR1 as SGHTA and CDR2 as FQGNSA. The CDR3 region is CASSAPGGVRETQYF. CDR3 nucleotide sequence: TGTGCCAGCAGCGCCCCAGGGGGCGTTCGGGAGACCCAGTACTTC.

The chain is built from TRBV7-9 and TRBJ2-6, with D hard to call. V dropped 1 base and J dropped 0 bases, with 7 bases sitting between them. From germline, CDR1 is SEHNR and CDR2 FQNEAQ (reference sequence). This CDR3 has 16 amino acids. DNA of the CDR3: TGTGCCAGCAGCTTAGTCGGGTACTCTGGGGCCAACGTCCTGACTTTC. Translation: CASSLVGYSGANVLTF.

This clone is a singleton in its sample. DNA of the CDR3: TGTGCCAGCAGACCCGGGACGCTGGGGGGCTACACCTTC. This sequence encodes CASRPGTLGGYTF. The gene calls are TRBV6-5 and TRBJ1-2, with D possibly being TRBD1 (5 bases). With 6 bases removed from V and 8 bases from J, the gap between germline ends came to 16 bases. Per germline, CDR1 MNHEY and CDR2 SVGAGI. The CDR3 extends over 13 amino acids.

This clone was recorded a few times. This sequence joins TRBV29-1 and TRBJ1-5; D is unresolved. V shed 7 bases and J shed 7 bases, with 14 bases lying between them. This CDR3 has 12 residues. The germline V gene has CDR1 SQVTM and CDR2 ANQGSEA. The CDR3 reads CSAPYCQQPQHF. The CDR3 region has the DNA TGCAGCGCCCCATACTGTCAGCAGCCCCAGCATTTT. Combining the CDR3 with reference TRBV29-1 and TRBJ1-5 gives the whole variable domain SAVISQKPSRDICQRGTSLTIQCQVDSQVTMMFWYRQQPGQSLTLIATANQGSEATYESGFVIDKFPISRPNLTFSTLTVSNMSPEDSSIYLCSAPYCQQPQHFGDGTRLSIL.